The present T cell receptor beta chain was sequenced within a study of shared clonotypes between healthy human individuals. Background on the study: The donor group consisted of two women and three men, aged 18 to 49.

This clone was counted a few times. Only Caucasian adults living in Nashville, Tennessee served as donors. The method was immunoSEQ multiplex PCR; TCRdb's version includes in-frame clones alone and lacks a portion of them. The sample lists about 92,000 clones; about half were seen once. CDR1 GTSNPN and CDR2 SVGIG come from the germline V gene (reference sequence). This CDR3 is built from 14 residues. Trimming left V 1 base short and J 4 bases short, with 12 bases between. The sequenced sample was PBMCs. This clonotype was obtained from a woman between 40 and 55 years old in good health. Some clones in this sample may be carry-over from other donors' samples. The rearrangement joins TRBV30 to TRBJ2-3, with D possibly matching TRBD2 (6 bases). The CDR3 DNA sequence: TGTGCCTGGAGTGCGGGAGTAGTCCCAGATACGCAGTATTTT. It codes for CAWSAGVVPDTQYF.